The text below deals with one T cell receptor beta chain. Its target is unknown. The sample contains more than one DNA sequence encoding this CDR3. Sequencing was performed with immunoSEQ multiplex PCR; in TCRdb, only in-frame clones are kept and a portion is missing. The table lists under 200,000 clones, 70% to 90% of them singletons. The sample belongs to a study of T cell responses to AZD1222 COVID-19 vaccine. Study observations and caveats: In a largely white British group with more females than males, clonal diversity was possibly underestimated. Repertoires were sampled only after the peak T cell response.

The CDR3 contains 14 residues. Germline values: CDR1 MNHEY, CDR2 SVGAGI. Germline trimming cut 5 bases from V and 2 bases from J; bases unmatched to any gene: 4. The receptor comes from an adult who received the AZD1222 COVID-19 vaccine. Sequences were derived from peripheral blood, sampled 28 days after the second AZD1222 dose. The chain joins TRBV6-5 to TRBJ2-7, with 9 bases lining up with TRBD1. CDR3 region: CASSRGTGTYEQYF. For the CDR3, the DNA is TGTGCCAGCAGTAGGGGGACAGGGACCTACGAGCAGTACTTC.